This T cell receptor beta chain was observed in a study of blood T cell repertoires in COVID-19 (dated by TCRdb to about 2020). Some background on the complete study: Collaborator samples came from the United States, Italy and Spain and covered acute and convalescent phases of COVID-19. The prospective study material was composed of cDNA or gDNA derived from T cells, B-cell-depleted T cells, or PBMCs. Nearly every sample came with metadata listing a de-identified subject ID, COVID-19 status, age in years and sex. Deeply sampled blood TCRbeta repertoires from subjects exposed to, actively infected with, or recovered from COVID-19 were included in the dataset. Where available, HLA class I and class II types were obtained from metadata supplied by the sample provider rather than from assay-based typing. The repertoires were released in a freely available public database meant as a resource for research on the immune response to SARS-CoV-2. The samples were drawn from the first 160 participants of the ongoing ImmuneRACE study and from roughly 1,300 subjects provided by 6 global collaborators. The research as a whole found: The amount of clinical and demographic metadata varied by source and participant and was provided uncurated.

Whole blood was collected in K2EDTA tubes by collaborating institutions according to the institutions' own protocols. For TCRbeta analysis, collaborator samples were shipped as frozen whole blood, as isolated PBMCs, or as DNA extracted from either sample type. Concerning this clone: It has no known antigen specificity. No base-level quality is on record; no much larger clone is a single base apart.

Trimming accounts for 0 bases at V and 7 bases at J, while the number of junction bases matched to no gene is 4. Spanning cysteine to phenylalanine, the CDR3 consists of 16 amino acids. Just CDR3 DNA is preserved here, 48 bases in frame from base 1. CDR1 and CDR2, looked up from the germline V gene, are SGHRS and YFSETQ. TCRbeta CDR3 regions were amplified from genomic DNA by means of the immunoSEQ Assay, a bias-controlled multiplex PCR. The source study handled its data this way. The number of nucleated cells in each sample was estimated from the amplification of reference gene primers within the assay. To quantify the absolute abundance of each unique TCRbeta CDR3 rearrangement, sequence reads were collapsed and filtered. For each sample, productive Simpson clonality was calculated as the square root of Simpson's diversity index across productive rearrangements. Entries here come from immuneACCESS through TCRdb and include only in-frame sequences with V and J called. Some clones fail to appear in such tables; in the studies checked, an unresolved V gene covers under half of the shortfall, and the cause of the remainder is unknown. V, J and clone size derive from that table, while D and trimming were established from the DNA sequence. Across this sample there are fewer than 60,000 clones, with 89% seen only once. In total, the top ten clones hold over 15% of the sample.

The sample consisted of peripheral blood. This clonotype originated in a human donor in a cohort sampled during active COVID-19. In this chain, TRBV5-1 is recombined with TRBJ2-1; a stretch of 13 junction bases matches TRBD2. DNA sequence: TGCGCCAGCAGCTTGGGACTAGCGGGGGGTCTAAATGAGCAGTTCTTC. This gives the protein CASSLGLAGGLNEQFF. Beyond the CDR3, the reference TRBV5-1 and TRBJ2-1 genes provide the residues; the full variable domain reads: KAGVTQTPRYLIKTRGQQVTLSCSPISGHRSVSWYQQTPGQGLQFLFEYFSETQRNKGNFPGRFSGRQFSNSRSEMNVSTLELGDSALYLCASSLGLAGGLNEQFFGPGTRLTVL.